The entry that follows covers one T cell receptor (beta chain) sequence. The antigen remains unidentified. The repertoire was sequenced with immunoSEQ multiplex PCR; TCRdb's copy has only in-frame clones and lacks some. The table records over 100,000 clones, 80% to 90% of them present only once. The data belong to a study of cytotoxic CD8 clonotypes in ibrutinib-treated CLL. In the study overall: Of a cohort that held ten to twelve relapsed/refractory and around 15 treatment-naive patients, 17 to 18 were IGHV unmutated. Outcomes included around 25 partial and 2 complete responses; after median about 68 months, roughly 15 stayed remitted and roughly twelve progressed. Study-wide points: Clonality increased with ibrutinib response but returned toward baseline at progression. With treatment, public clonotypes, which were uncommon, either contracted or remained stable.

The germline V gene encodes CDR1 SGHRS and CDR2 YFSETQ. Trimming took off 1 base at V and 2 bases at J, with 13 bases between the two ends. The CDR3 runs to 15 residues. The sequencing here drew on PBMCs, taken after 24 months of ibrutinib treatment. This sequence was found in a human donor with chronic lymphocytic leukemia. The chain uses TRBV5-1 and TRBJ2-7, with D possibly being TRBD2 (6 bases). CDR3 protein: CASSLLAGLTYEQYF. In DNA form, the CDR3 reads TGCGCCAGCAGCTTGTTGGCGGGACTTACCTACGAGCAGTACTTC. Complete variable domain (other parts from reference TRBV5-1 and TRBJ2-7): KAGVTQTPRYLIKTRGQQVTLSCSPISGHRSVSWYQQTPGQGLQFLFEYFSETQRNKGNFPGRFSGRQFSNSRSEMNVSTLELGDSALYLCASSLLAGLTYEQYFGPGTRLTVT.